Listed here is a single TCR beta chain. Only in-frame clones appear in the TCRdb table, and some are missing; sequencing was by immunoSEQ multiplex PCR. The sample has 12,000 or so clones; 73% are singletons. The sample comes from a study of T cells after somatic rescue of genetic block. The CDR3 runs 13 residues. CDR1 is SGDLS, CDR2 YYNGEE, per germline. The V gene lost 4 bases and the J gene lost 0 bases, with 5 bases spanning the gap. Sequenced sample: peripheral blood mononuclear cells (PBMCs). This chain uses TRBV9 with TRBJ1-3; tentatively, D is TRBD1 (5 bases). This TCR was recovered from a boy aged 10-17 years. The CDR3 coding sequence is TGTGCCAGCAGCCAGGGCTCTGGAAACACCATATATTTT. Translated: CASSQGSGNTIYF.